This T cell receptor beta chain is from a study of shared clonotypes between healthy human individuals. CDR1 and CDR2 from the germline V gene are SGHNT and YYREEE (reference sequence). The V end was cut by 0 bases, the J end by 1 base, with 10 bases between. The CDR3 is made up of 15 amino acids. This table comes from immunoSEQ multiplex PCR, and its TCRdb copy is limited to in-frame clones, with some not included. The sample comprises 2 million to 2.5 million clones, 93% of which are singletons, and 0.36% rests with the top ten. Sequenced: naive CD4+ T cells from PBMCs. Subset in this sample: CD45RA+ positively selected. The V and J genes are TRBV5-4 and TRBJ1-2, with D uncertain. The sequence was obtained from a man aged 18-30 years in good health. Some clones in this sample may be carry-over from other donors' samples. CDR3 region: CASSLVPALNYGYTF. The CDR3 DNA reads TGTGCCAGCAGCTTGGTCCCAGCGCTTAACTATGGCTACACCTTC.